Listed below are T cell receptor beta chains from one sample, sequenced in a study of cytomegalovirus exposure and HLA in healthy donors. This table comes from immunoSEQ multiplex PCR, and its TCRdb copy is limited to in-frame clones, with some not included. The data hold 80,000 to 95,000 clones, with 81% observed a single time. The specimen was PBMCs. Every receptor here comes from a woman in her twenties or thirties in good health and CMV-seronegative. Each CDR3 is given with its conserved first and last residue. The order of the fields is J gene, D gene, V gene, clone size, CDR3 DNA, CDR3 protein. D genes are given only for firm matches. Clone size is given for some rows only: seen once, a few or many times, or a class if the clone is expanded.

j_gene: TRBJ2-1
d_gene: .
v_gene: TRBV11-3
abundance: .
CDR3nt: TGTGCCAGCAGCCCAGGTCGGGGGTGGGACAATGAGCAGTTCTTC
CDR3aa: CASSPGRGWDNEQFF

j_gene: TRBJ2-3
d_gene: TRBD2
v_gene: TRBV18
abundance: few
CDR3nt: TGTGCCAGCTCACAACGGACTAGCGGGGCGGCAGATACGCAGTATTTT
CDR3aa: CASSQRTSGAADTQYF

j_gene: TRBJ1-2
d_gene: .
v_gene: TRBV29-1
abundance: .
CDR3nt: TGCAGCGTCACTATAGGGACATTTGGCTACACCTTC
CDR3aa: CSVTIGTFGYTF

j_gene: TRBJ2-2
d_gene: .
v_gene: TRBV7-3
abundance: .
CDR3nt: TGTGCCAGCAGCCCCACGGCCGGGGAGCTGTTTTTT
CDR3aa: CASSPTAGELFF

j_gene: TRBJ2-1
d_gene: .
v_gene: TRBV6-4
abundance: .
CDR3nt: TGTGCCAGCAGTGAGAAGGGGAATAACAATGAGCAGTTCTTC
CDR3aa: CASSEKGNNNEQFF

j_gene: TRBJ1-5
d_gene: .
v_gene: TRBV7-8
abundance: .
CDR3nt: TGTGCCAGCAGCTTAGCGGGGGGGGCGAATCAGCCCCAGCATTTT
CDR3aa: CASSLAGGANQPQHF

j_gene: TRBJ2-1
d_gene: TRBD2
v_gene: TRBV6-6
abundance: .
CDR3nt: TGTGCCAGCAGTGCGCCGGGACTAGCGGCCGACAATGAGCAGTTCTTC
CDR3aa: CASSAPGLAADNEQFF

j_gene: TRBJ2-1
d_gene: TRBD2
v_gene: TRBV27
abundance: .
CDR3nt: TGTGCCAGCAGTTTACTGGGCGGGAGGGGCTACAATGAGCAGTTCTTC
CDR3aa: CASSLLGGRGYNEQFF

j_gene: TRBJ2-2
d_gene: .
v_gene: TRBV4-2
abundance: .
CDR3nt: TGTGCCAGCAGACCCGAACTAACGCCCGGGGAGCTGTTTTTT
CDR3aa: CASRPELTPGELFF

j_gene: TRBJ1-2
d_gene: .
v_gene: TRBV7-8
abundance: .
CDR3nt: TGTGCCAGCAGCCGGAGCGGGATAGCTTATGGCTACACCTTC
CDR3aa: CASSRSGIAYGYTF

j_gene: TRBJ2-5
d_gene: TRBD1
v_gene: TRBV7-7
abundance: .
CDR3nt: TGTGCTAGCAGCTCAGGACAGGGGGCGGGTGAGACCCAGTACTTC
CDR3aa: CASSSGQGAGETQYF

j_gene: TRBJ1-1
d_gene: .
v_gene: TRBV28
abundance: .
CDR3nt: TGTGCCAGCAGTTGGGGGGAATCGTGGGGGTCGAACACTGAAGCTTTCTTT
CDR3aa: CASSWGESWGSNTEAFF

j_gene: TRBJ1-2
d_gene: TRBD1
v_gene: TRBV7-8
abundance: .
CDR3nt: TGTGCCAGCAGCCAGACAGGGGTGCGATACGGCTACACCTTC
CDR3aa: CASSQTGVRYGYTF

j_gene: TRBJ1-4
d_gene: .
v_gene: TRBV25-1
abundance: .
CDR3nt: TGTGCCAGCAGTGAATGGCCAGGGGAAAAACTGTTTTTT
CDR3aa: CASSEWPGEKLFF

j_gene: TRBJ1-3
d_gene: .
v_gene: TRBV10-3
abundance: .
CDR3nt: TGTGCCATCAGTGACCCGGGACACTCCTCTGGAAACACCATATATTTT
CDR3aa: CAISDPGHSSGNTIYF

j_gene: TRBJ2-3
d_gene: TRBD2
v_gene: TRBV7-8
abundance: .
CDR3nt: TGTGCCAGCAGCTTATCACTAGCGGGCGGCACAGATACGCAGTATTTT
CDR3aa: CASSLSLAGGTDTQYF

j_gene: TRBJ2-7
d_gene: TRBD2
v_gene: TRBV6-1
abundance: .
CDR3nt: TGTGCCAGCAGTCCCACCGCGGGAGACAACGAGCAGTACTTC
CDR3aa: CASSPTAGDNEQYF

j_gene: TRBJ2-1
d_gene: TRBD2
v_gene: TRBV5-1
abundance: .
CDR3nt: TGCGCCAGCAGGGTCCTAGCGGGCCGGGGCAATGAGCAGTTCTTC
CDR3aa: CASRVLAGRGNEQFF

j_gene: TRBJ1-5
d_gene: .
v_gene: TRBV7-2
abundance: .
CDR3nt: TGTGCCAGCACCCTGGGTGCAGGGACTTATAGCAATCAGCCCCAGCATTTT
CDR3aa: CASTLGAGTYSNQPQHF

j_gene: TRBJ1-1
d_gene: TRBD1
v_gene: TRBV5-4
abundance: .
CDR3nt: TGTGCCAGCAGCCTTACAGGGGAAACTGAAGCTTTCTTT
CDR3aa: CASSLTGETEAFF

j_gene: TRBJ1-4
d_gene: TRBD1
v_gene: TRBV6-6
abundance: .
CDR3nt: TGTGCCAGCAGAACGAGACAGGGTGAGGTTTGGGAAAAACTGTTTTTT
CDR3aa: CASRTRQGEVWEKLFF

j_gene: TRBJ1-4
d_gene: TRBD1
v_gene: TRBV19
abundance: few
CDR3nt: TGTGCCAGTAGTCCTATACAGGGGACGCTCAATGAAAAACTGTTTTTT
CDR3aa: CASSPIQGTLNEKLFF

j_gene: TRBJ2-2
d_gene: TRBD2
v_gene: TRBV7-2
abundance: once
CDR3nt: TGTGCCAGCAGCGGAGGACTAGCGGGTCGGACCGGGGAGCTGTTTTTT
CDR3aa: CASSGGLAGRTGELFF

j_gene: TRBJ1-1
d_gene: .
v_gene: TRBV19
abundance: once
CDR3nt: TGTGCCACCGAAGGGTCAGGGAGGGCTGAAGCTTTCTTT
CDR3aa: CATEGSGRAEAFF

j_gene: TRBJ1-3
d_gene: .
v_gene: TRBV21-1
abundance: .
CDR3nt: TGTGCCAGCACCTTTCCCGAGGGGAGGGTAAACACCATATATTTT
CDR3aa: CASTFPEGRVNTIYF

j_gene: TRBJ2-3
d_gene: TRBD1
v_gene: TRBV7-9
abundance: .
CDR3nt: TGTGCCAGCAGCTTTGTGACAGGGGCCCGCACAGATACGCAGTATTTT
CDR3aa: CASSFVTGARTDTQYF

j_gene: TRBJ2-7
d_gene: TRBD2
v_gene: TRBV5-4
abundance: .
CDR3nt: TGTGCCAGCAGCTCCCCGTCCAGCGGGAGGGCCTCCGAGCAGTACTTC
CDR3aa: CASSSPSSGRASEQYF

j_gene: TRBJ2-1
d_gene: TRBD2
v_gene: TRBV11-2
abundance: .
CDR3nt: TGTGCCAGCAGCCCCCCGGGACTAGCGGGTTTAAACAATGAGCAGTTCTTC
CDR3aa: CASSPPGLAGLNNEQFF

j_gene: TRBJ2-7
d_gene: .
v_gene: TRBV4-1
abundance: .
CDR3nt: TGCGCCAGCAGCCAAGAAGGTGTGGCGGCACAGCAGTACTTC
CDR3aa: CASSQEGVAAQQYF

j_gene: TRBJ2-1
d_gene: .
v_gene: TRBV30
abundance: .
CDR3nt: TGTGCCTGGAGTCTAAGGGGGGGGGCCCACAATGAGCAGTTCTTC
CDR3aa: CAWSLRGGAHNEQFF

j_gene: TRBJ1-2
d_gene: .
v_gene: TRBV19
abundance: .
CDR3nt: TGTGCCAGTAGTATAGATCGCGCCCAGGGGTATGGCTACACCTTC
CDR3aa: CASSIDRAQGYGYTF

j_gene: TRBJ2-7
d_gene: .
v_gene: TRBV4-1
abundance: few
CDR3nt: TGCGCCAGCAGCCTCATACATAGCCAAGCGCACGAGCAGTACTTC
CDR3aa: CASSLIHSQAHEQYF

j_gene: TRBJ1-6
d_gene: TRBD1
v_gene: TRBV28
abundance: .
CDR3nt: TGTGCCAGCAGTTCGAACCGGGACAGGGTCGATTCACCCCTCCACTTT
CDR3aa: CASSSNRDRVDSPLHF

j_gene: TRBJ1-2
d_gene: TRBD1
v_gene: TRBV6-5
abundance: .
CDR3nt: TGTGCCAGCAGGGAAACAGGGGGCAATGGCTACACCTTC
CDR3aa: CASRETGGNGYTF

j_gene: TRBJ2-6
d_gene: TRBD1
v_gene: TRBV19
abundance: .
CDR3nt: TGTGCCAGTAGTATGGACAGGGTCCTGTCGAACGTCCTGACTTTC
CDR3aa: CASSMDRVLSNVLTF

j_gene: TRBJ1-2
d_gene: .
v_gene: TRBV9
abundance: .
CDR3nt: TGTGCCAGCAGCCCCGAGGGGGGGGCGAACTATGGCTACACCTTC
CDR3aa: CASSPEGGANYGYTF

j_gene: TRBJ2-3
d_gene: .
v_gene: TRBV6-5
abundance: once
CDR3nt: TGTGCCAGCAGTTACACTAGCAGATACACAGATACGCAGTATTTT
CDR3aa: CASSYTSRYTDTQYF

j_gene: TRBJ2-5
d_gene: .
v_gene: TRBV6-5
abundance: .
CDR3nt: TGTGCCAGCAGTCGGACAGCCCAAGAGACCCAGTACTTC
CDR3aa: CASSRTAQETQYF

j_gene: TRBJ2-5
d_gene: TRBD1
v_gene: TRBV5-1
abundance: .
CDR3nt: TGCGCCAGCAGCCCCGGGACAGGGGTGGGGGAGACCCAGTACTTC
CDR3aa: CASSPGTGVGETQYF

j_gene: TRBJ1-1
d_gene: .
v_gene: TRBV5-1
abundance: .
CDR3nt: TGCGCCAGCCAAATTGCCTCAGGGCTAGGGAACACTGAAGCTTTCTTT
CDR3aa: CASQIASGLGNTEAFF

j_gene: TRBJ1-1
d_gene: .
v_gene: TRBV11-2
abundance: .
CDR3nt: TGTGCCAGCAGCTTTGGGAGCACTGAAGCTTTCTTT
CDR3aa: CASSFGSTEAFF

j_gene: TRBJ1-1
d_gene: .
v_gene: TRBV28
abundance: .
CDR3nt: TGTGCCAGCAGTCCTCAACTTTATCAAGCTTTCTTT
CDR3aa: CASSPQLYQAFF

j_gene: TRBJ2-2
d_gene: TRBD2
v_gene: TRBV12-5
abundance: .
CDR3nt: TGTGCTAGTGCCCCGCGGGTCAGGGTAATTCGCGGGAGGGCCACCGGGGAGCTGTTTTTT
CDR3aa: CASAPRVRVIRGRATGELFF

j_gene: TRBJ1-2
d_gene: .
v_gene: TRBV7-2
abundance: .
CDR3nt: TGTGCCAGCAGCGGAGGGGGGGGTGGGCCCACCTTC
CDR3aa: CASSGGGGGPTF

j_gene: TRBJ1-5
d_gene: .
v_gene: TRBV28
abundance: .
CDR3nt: TGTGCCAGCAGTCTCGAGAGGGCGGGGGTAATGGGCAATCAGCCCCAGCATTTT
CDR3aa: CASSLERAGVMGNQPQHF

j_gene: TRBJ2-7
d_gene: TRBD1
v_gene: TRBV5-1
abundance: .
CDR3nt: TGCGCCAGCAGCTCCACGACAGGGGGTGGCGAGCAGTACTTC
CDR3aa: CASSSTTGGGEQYF

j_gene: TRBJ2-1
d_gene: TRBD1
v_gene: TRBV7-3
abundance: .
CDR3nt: TGTGCCAGCAGCCAAGGACAGGGGTCCGCTGAGCAGTTCTTC
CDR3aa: CASSQGQGSAEQFF

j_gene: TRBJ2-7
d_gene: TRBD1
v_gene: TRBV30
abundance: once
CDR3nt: TGTGCCTGGAGTCCCCCGGGACAGGGTTTCTACGAGCAGTACTTC
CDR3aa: CAWSPPGQGFYEQYF

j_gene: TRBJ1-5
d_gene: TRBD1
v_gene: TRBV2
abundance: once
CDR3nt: TGTGCCAGCAGAAGATCCGGACAGGACAATCAGCCCCAGCATTTT
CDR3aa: CASRRSGQDNQPQHF

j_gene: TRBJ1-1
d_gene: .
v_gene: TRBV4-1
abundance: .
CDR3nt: TGCGCCAGCAGCCAAGGGGTGTCAGGGGCGGTGAACACTGAAGCTTTCTTT
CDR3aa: CASSQGVSGAVNTEAFF

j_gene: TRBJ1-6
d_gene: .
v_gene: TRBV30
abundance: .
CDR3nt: TGTGCCTGGAAACTGGGGGCAGGCAACCTGGGGAGTCGGGGTAATAATTCACCCCTCCACTTT
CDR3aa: CAWKLGAGNLGSRGNNSPLHF

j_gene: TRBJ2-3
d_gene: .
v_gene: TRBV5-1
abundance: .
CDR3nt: TGCGCCAGCAGCTCAGGGGCCTCGGCAGATACGCAGTATTTT
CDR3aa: CASSSGASADTQYF

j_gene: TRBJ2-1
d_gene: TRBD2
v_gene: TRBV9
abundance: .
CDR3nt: TGTGCCAGCAGCTCTCAGACTAGCGGGAGCCCCTACAATGAGCAGTTCTTC
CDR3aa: CASSSQTSGSPYNEQFF

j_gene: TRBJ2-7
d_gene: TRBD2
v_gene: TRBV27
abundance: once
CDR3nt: TGTGCCAGCAGTTTTTCTCCGGGACTAGCGGCCGAGCAGTACTTC
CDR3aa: CASSFSPGLAAEQYF

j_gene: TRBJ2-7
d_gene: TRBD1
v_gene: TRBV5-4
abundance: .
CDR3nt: TGTGCCAGCAGCGCCTGGGACAGGGGCTACGAGCAGTACTTC
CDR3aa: CASSAWDRGYEQYF

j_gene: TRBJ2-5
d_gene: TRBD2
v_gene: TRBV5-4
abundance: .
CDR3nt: TGTGCCAGCAGTGAGGCGGGGGGGAGAACCCAAGAGACCCAGTACTTC
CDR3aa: CASSEAGGRTQETQYF

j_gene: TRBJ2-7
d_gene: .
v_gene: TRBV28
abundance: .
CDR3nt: TGTGCCAGCAAGACAGGATCCGTGCAGTACTTC
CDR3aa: CASKTGSVQYF